This TCR beta chain comes out of a study of T cell repertoires in cytomegalovirus infection. In the study overall: CMV epitopes that were recently identified and HLA-C-restricted were used alongside well-studied HLA-B-restricted ones. Overall study results and limits: CMV-specific TCR beta clonotypes restricted by HLA-C dominated the ex vivo response. Pooled public TCR beta family frequency picked out CMV carriers with the relevant HLA.

TCRdb redid the calling of the reads with MiXCR, one entry per CDR3 protein. Of about 340,000 distinct CDR3 sequences listed, just under 30% are singletons. Many counts were recorded for this clonotype. Its antigen is undetermined. The CDR3 is 16 residues long. Germline CDR1 is SEHNR and CDR2 is FQNEAQ (reference sequence). V gave up 0 bases and J gave up 7 bases, with 15 bases separating them. The chain joins TRBV7-9 to TRBJ1-4; the D is unclear. This sequence originates from a human donor in good health (CMV status not recorded). Some clones in this sample may be carry-over from other donors' samples. The sample in question was cultured PBMCs, obtained from culture after CMV antigen stimulation. CDR3 nucleotide sequence: TGTGCCAGCAGCTTAGCGTTAGGACGGAGTTTTGAAAAACTGTTTTTT. This encodes CASSLALGRSFEKLFF.